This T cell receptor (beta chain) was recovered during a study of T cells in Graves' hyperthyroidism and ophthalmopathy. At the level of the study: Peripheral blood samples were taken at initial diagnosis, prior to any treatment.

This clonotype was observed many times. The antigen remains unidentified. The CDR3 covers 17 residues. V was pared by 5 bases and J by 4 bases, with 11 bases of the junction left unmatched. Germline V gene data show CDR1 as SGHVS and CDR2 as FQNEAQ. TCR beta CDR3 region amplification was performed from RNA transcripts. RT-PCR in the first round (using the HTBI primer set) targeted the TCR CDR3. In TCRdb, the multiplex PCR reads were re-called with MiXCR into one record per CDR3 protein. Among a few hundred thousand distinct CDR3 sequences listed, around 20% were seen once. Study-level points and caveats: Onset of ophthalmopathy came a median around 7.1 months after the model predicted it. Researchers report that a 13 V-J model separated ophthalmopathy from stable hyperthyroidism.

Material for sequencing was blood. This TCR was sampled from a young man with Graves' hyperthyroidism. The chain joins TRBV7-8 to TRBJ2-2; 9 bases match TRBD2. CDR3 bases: TGTGCCAGCAGCGCCTCCCTAGCGGGGATCCCCACCGGGGAGCTGTTTTTT. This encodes CASSASLAGIPTGELFF.